This T cell receptor (beta chain) appears in the sequencing data of a study of blood T cell repertoires in COVID-19. Study in general: The samples span acute and convalescent COVID-19 from the United States, Italy and Spain. PBMCs, B-cell-depleted T cells, or T cells were the source of the cDNA or gDNA that made up the material.

This CDR3 has 18 residues. V was shortened by 2 bases and J by 0 bases, with 16 bases between the two germline ends. While infection was still active, Seattle patients were enrolled and then followed longitudinally. Under the authors' procedure: Amplifying reference gene primers gave estimates of nucleated cell counts. Assay used: immunoSEQ multiplex PCR; TCRdb lists only in-frame clones, some missing. The V and J calls and the clone size are those of that table, but D and trimming were determined from the DNA. The repertoire includes 300,000 to 350,000 clones, approximately 87% of them detected once, and just under 6.5% sits in the top ten.

The V call is TRBV23-1, the J call TRBJ1-4; D is undetermined. TRBV23-1 is marked as an open reading frame, function uncertain. This sequence originates from a woman aged 45-60 years with COVID-19, enrolled during active disease. Sequenced: peripheral blood. In DNA, the CDR3 is TGCGCCAGCAGTCAAGGGTCAGGTGATTATTCAACTAATGAAAAACTGTTTTTT. It translates to CASSQGSGDYSTNEKLFF.